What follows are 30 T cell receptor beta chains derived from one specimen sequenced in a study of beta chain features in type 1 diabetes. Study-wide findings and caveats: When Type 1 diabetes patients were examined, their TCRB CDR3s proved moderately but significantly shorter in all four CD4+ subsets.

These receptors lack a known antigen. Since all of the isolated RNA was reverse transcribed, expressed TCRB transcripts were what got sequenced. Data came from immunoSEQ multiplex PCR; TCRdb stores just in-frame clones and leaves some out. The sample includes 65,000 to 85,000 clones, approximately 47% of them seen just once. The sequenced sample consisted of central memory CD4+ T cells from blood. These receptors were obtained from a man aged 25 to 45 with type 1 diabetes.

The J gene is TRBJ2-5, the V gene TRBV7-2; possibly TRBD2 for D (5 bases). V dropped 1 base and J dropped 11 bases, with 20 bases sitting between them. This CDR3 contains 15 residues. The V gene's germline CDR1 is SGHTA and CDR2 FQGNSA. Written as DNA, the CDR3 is TGTGCCAGCAGCTTAGATAGGGCACGGGGATTCGCTCAGTACTTC. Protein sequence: CASSLDRARGFAQYF.

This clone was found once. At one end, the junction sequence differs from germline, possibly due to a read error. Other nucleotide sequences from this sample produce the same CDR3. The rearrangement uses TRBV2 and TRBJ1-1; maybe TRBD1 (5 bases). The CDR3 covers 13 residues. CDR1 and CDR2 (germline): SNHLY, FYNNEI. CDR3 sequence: CASKEGLGTEAFF. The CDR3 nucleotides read TGTGCCAGCAAGGAGGGGCTCGGGACTGAAGCCTTCTTT.

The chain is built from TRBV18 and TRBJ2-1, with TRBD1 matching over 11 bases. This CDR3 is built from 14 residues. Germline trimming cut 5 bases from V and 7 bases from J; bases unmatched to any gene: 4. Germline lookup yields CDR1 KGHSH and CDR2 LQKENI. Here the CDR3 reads CASSAGTGGNEQFF. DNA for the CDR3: TGTGCCAGCTCAGCCGGGACAGGGGGGAATGAGCAGTTCTTC.

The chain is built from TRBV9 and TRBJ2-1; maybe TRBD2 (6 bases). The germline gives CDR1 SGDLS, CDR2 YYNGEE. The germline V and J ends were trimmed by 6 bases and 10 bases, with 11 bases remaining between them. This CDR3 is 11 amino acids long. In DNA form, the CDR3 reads TGTGCCAGCAAACAGGAGGGGGAGCAGTTCTTC. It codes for CASKQEGEQFF. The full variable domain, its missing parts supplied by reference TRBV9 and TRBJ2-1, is DSGVTQTPKHLITATGQRVTLRCSPRSGDLSVYWYQQSLDQGLQFLIQYYNGEERAKGNILERFSAQQFPDLHSELNLSSLELGDSALYFCASKQEGEQFFGPGTRLTVL.

CDR3 DNA: TGTGCCAGCAGTGATTTTCTGGGGCTAGCCAAAAACATTCAGTACTTC. It translates to CASSDFLGLAKNIQYF. The chain joins TRBV6-1 to TRBJ2-4, with a tentative D call TRBD1 (5 bases). With 3 bases removed from V and 0 bases from J, the gap between germline ends came to 12 bases. Germline loops: CDR1 MNHNS, CDR2 SASEGT. The CDR3 is 16 amino acids.

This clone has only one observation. CDR3 sequence (DNA): TGCGCCAGCAGCCCACTGGGGGGGCTGAACACCGGGGAGCTGTTTTTT. Its protein is CASSPLGGLNTGELFF. The rearrangement joins TRBV5-1 to TRBJ2-2, with D tentatively TRBD2 (7 bases). The V end lost 4 bases, the J end lost 1 base, and 14 bases lay between the germline ends. Germline lookup yields CDR1 SGHRS and CDR2 YFSETQ. The CDR3 is made up of 16 amino acids.

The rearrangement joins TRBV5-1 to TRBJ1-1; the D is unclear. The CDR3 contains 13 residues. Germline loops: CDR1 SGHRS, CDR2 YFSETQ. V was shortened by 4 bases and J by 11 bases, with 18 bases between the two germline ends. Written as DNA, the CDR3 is TGCGCCAGCAGCGAGGGCTCCAGGAGAACGGCTTTCTTT. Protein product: CASSEGSRRTAFF.

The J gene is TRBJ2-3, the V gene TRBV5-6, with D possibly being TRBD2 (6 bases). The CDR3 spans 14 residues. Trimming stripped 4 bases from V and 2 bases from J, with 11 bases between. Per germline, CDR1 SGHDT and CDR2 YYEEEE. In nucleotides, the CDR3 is TGTGCCAGCAGCGTTAGCGGTCTCACAGATACGCAGTATTTT. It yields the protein CASSVSGLTDTQYF.

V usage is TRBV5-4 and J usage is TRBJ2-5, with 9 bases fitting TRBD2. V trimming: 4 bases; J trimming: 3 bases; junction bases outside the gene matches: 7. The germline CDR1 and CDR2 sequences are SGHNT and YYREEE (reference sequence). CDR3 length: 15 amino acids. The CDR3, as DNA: TGTGCCAGCAGCCATAGCGGGGGTCTCAAAGAGACCCAGTACTTC. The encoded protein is CASSHSGGLKETQYF.

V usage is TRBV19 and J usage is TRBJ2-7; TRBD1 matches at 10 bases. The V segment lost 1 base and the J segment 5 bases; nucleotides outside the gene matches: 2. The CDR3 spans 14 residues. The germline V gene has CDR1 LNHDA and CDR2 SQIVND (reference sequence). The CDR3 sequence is CASSIGTGGDEQYF. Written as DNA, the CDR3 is TGTGCCAGTAGTATAGGGACAGGGGGAGACGAGCAGTACTTC.

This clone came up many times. The CDR3 loop is CAIGDSTNEKLFF. The CDR3 DNA follows: TGTGCCATCGGAGACAGCACTAATGAAAAACTGTTTTTT. The chain employs TRBV10-3 and TRBJ1-4, with a tentative D call TRBD1 (5 bases). V lost 8 bases and J 2 bases, leaving 9 bases between the germline ends. Per germline, CDR1 ENHRY and CDR2 SYGVKD. The CDR3 runs 13 residues.

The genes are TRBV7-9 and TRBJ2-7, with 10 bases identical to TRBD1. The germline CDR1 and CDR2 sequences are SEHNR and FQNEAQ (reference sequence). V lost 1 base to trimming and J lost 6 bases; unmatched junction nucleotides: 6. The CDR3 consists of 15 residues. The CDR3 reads CASSLDSTGGSEQYF. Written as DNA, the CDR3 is TGTGCCAGCAGCTTAGATTCGACAGGGGGCAGCGAGCAGTACTTC.

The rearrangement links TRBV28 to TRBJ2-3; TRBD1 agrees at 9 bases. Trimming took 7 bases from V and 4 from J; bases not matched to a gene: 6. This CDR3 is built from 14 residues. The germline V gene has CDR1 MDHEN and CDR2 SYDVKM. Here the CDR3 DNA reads TGTGCCAGCACCTGGGGGACAGGGTCAGATACGCAGTATTTT. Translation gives CASTWGTGSDTQYF.

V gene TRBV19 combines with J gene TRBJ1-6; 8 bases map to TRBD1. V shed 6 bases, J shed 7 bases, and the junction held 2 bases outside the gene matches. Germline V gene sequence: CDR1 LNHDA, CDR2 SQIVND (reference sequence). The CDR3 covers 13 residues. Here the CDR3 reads CASRDRANSPLHF. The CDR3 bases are TGTGCCAGTAGGGACAGGGCGAATTCACCCCTCCACTTT.

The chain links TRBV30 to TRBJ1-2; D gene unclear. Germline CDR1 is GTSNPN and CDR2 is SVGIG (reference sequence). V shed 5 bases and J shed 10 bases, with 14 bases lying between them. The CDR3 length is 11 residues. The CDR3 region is CAWGSVLAYTF. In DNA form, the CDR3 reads TGTGCCTGGGGCAGCGTACTTGCCTACACCTTC.

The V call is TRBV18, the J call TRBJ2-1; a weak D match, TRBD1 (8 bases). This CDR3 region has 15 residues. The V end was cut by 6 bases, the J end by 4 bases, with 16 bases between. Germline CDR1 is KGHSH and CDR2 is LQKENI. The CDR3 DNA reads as TGTGCCAGCTCCCCCGACAGGGGAGGGTACAATGAGCAGTTCTTC. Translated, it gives CASSPDRGGYNEQFF.

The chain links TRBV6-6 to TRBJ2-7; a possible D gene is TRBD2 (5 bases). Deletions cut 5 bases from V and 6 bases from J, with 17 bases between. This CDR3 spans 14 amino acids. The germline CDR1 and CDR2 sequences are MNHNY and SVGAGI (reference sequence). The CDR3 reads CASSLGLPSGEQYF. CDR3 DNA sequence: TGTGCCAGCAGTCTAGGACTCCCCTCGGGCGAGCAGTACTTC.

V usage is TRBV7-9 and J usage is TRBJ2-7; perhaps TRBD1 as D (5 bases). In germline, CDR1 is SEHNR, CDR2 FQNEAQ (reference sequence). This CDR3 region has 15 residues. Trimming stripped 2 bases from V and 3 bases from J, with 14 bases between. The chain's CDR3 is CASSLTREGIYEQYF. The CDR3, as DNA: TGTGCCAGCAGCTTAACCAGGGAAGGGATCTACGAGCAGTACTTC.

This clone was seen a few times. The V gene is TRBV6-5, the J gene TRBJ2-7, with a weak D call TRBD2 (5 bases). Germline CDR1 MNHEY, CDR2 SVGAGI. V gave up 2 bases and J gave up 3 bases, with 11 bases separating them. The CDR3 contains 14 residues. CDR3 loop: CASSYPGGGYEQYF. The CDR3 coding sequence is TGTGCCAGCAGTTACCCGGGTGGAGGCTACGAGCAGTACTTC.

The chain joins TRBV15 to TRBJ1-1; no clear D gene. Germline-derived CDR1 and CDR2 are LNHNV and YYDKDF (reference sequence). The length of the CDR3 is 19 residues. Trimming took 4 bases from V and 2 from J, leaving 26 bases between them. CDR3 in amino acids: CATSKLPLIPGIRNTEAFF. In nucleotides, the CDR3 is TGTGCCACCAGCAAATTGCCTCTTATTCCGGGGATACGAAACACTGAAGCTTTCTTT. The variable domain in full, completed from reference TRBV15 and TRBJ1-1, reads DAMVIQNPRYQVTQFGKPVTLSCSQTLNHNVMYWYQQKSSQAPKLLFHYYDKDFNNEADTPDNFQSRRPNTSFCFLDIRSPGLGDTAMYLCATSKLPLIPGIRNTEAFFGQGTRLTVV.

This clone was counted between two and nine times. CDR3 in amino acids: CASSQEGGGAIHEQFF. The DNA of the CDR3 is TGTGCCAGCAGCCAAGAGGGCGGGGGGGCGATCCATGAGCAGTTCTTC. This chain uses TRBV4-2 with TRBJ2-1; 9 nucleotides match TRBD2. J was trimmed by 8 bases and V by 0 bases; bases with no gene match: 8. There are 16 residues in the CDR3. From germline, CDR1 is LGHNA and CDR2 YNFKEQ.

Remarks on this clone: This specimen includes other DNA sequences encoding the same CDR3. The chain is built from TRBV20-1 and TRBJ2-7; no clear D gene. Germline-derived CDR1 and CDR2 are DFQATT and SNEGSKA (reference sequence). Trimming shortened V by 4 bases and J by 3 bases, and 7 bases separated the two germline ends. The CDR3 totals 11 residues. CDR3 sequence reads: CSATDNYEQYF. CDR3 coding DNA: TGCAGTGCTACTGACAACTACGAGCAGTACTTC.

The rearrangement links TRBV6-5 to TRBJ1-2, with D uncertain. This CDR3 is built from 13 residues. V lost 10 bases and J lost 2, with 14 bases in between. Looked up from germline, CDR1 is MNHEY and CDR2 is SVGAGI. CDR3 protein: CATREDSNYGYTF. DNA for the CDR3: TGTGCCACTCGGGAGGACTCAAACTATGGCTACACCTTC.

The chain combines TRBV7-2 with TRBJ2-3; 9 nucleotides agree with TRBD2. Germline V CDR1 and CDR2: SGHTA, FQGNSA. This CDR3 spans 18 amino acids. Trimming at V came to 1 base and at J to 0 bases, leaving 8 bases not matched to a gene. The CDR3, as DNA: TGTGCCAGCAGCTTAGGACTAGCGGTCGCGGTTAGCACAGATACGCAGTATTTT. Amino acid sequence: CASSLGLAVAVSTDTQYF.

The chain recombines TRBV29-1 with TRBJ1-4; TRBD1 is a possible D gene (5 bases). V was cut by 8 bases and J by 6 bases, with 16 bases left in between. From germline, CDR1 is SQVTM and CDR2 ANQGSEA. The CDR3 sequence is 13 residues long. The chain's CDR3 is CSTQQDAHEKLFF. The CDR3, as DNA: TGCAGCACCCAACAGGACGCGCATGAAAAACTGTTTTTT.

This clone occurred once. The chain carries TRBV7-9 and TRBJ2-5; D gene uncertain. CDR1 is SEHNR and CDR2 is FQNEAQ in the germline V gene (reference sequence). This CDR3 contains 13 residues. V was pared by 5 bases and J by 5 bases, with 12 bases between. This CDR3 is CASSTVLRETQYF. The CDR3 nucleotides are TGTGCCAGCAGCACCGTATTGAGGGAGACCCAGTACTTC.

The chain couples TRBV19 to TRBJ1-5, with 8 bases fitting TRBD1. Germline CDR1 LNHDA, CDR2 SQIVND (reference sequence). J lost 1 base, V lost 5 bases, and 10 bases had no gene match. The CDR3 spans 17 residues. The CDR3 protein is CASSPRDRGASNQPQHF. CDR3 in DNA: TGTGCCAGTAGTCCACGAGACAGGGGAGCGAGCAATCAGCCCCAGCATTTT.

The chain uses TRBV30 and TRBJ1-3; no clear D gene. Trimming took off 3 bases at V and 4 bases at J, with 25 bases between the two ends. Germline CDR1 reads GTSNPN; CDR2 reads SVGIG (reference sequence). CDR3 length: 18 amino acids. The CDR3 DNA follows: TGTGCCTGGAGCGAGTTCCAGCCGGGGAGACTCTCCGGAAACACCATATATTTT. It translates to CAWSEFQPGRLSGNTIYF.

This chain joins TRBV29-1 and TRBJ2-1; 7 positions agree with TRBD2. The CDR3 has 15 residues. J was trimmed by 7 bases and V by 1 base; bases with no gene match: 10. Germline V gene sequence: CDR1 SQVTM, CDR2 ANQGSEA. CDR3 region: CSVEGGEGLRNEQFF. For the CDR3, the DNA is TGCAGCGTTGAAGGGGGGGAGGGCCTTCGGAATGAGCAGTTCTTC.

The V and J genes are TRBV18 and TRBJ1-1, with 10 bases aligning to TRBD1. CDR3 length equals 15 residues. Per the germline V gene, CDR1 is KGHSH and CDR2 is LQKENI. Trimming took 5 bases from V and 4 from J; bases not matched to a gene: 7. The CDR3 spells CASSAGQGIPTEAFF. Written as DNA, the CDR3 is TGTGCCAGCTCAGCGGGACAGGGGATACCCACTGAAGCTTTCTTT.